This T cell receptor (beta chain) comes out of a study of blood T cell dynamics during melanoma immunotherapy. The time point is: pre-treatment baseline. V was shortened by 5 bases and J by 5 bases, with 7 bases between the two germline ends. The CDR3 contains 11 residues. Germline CDR1 is SGHAT and CDR2 is FQNNGV. This clone was seen once. TCRdb's copy holds only in-frame clones and misses some; the assay was immunoSEQ multiplex PCR. The sample shows around 1,400 clones, 85% to 90% of them seen only once. The chain links TRBV11-2 to TRBJ2-7; no definite D call. The TCR comes from a human donor with melanoma. This sample comprised effector memory CD8+ T cells from blood, obtained from a patient treated with checkpoint blockade. CDR3 sequence reads: CASSPRDEQYF. The CDR3, as DNA: TGTGCCAGCAGCCCACGAGACGAGCAGTACTTC.